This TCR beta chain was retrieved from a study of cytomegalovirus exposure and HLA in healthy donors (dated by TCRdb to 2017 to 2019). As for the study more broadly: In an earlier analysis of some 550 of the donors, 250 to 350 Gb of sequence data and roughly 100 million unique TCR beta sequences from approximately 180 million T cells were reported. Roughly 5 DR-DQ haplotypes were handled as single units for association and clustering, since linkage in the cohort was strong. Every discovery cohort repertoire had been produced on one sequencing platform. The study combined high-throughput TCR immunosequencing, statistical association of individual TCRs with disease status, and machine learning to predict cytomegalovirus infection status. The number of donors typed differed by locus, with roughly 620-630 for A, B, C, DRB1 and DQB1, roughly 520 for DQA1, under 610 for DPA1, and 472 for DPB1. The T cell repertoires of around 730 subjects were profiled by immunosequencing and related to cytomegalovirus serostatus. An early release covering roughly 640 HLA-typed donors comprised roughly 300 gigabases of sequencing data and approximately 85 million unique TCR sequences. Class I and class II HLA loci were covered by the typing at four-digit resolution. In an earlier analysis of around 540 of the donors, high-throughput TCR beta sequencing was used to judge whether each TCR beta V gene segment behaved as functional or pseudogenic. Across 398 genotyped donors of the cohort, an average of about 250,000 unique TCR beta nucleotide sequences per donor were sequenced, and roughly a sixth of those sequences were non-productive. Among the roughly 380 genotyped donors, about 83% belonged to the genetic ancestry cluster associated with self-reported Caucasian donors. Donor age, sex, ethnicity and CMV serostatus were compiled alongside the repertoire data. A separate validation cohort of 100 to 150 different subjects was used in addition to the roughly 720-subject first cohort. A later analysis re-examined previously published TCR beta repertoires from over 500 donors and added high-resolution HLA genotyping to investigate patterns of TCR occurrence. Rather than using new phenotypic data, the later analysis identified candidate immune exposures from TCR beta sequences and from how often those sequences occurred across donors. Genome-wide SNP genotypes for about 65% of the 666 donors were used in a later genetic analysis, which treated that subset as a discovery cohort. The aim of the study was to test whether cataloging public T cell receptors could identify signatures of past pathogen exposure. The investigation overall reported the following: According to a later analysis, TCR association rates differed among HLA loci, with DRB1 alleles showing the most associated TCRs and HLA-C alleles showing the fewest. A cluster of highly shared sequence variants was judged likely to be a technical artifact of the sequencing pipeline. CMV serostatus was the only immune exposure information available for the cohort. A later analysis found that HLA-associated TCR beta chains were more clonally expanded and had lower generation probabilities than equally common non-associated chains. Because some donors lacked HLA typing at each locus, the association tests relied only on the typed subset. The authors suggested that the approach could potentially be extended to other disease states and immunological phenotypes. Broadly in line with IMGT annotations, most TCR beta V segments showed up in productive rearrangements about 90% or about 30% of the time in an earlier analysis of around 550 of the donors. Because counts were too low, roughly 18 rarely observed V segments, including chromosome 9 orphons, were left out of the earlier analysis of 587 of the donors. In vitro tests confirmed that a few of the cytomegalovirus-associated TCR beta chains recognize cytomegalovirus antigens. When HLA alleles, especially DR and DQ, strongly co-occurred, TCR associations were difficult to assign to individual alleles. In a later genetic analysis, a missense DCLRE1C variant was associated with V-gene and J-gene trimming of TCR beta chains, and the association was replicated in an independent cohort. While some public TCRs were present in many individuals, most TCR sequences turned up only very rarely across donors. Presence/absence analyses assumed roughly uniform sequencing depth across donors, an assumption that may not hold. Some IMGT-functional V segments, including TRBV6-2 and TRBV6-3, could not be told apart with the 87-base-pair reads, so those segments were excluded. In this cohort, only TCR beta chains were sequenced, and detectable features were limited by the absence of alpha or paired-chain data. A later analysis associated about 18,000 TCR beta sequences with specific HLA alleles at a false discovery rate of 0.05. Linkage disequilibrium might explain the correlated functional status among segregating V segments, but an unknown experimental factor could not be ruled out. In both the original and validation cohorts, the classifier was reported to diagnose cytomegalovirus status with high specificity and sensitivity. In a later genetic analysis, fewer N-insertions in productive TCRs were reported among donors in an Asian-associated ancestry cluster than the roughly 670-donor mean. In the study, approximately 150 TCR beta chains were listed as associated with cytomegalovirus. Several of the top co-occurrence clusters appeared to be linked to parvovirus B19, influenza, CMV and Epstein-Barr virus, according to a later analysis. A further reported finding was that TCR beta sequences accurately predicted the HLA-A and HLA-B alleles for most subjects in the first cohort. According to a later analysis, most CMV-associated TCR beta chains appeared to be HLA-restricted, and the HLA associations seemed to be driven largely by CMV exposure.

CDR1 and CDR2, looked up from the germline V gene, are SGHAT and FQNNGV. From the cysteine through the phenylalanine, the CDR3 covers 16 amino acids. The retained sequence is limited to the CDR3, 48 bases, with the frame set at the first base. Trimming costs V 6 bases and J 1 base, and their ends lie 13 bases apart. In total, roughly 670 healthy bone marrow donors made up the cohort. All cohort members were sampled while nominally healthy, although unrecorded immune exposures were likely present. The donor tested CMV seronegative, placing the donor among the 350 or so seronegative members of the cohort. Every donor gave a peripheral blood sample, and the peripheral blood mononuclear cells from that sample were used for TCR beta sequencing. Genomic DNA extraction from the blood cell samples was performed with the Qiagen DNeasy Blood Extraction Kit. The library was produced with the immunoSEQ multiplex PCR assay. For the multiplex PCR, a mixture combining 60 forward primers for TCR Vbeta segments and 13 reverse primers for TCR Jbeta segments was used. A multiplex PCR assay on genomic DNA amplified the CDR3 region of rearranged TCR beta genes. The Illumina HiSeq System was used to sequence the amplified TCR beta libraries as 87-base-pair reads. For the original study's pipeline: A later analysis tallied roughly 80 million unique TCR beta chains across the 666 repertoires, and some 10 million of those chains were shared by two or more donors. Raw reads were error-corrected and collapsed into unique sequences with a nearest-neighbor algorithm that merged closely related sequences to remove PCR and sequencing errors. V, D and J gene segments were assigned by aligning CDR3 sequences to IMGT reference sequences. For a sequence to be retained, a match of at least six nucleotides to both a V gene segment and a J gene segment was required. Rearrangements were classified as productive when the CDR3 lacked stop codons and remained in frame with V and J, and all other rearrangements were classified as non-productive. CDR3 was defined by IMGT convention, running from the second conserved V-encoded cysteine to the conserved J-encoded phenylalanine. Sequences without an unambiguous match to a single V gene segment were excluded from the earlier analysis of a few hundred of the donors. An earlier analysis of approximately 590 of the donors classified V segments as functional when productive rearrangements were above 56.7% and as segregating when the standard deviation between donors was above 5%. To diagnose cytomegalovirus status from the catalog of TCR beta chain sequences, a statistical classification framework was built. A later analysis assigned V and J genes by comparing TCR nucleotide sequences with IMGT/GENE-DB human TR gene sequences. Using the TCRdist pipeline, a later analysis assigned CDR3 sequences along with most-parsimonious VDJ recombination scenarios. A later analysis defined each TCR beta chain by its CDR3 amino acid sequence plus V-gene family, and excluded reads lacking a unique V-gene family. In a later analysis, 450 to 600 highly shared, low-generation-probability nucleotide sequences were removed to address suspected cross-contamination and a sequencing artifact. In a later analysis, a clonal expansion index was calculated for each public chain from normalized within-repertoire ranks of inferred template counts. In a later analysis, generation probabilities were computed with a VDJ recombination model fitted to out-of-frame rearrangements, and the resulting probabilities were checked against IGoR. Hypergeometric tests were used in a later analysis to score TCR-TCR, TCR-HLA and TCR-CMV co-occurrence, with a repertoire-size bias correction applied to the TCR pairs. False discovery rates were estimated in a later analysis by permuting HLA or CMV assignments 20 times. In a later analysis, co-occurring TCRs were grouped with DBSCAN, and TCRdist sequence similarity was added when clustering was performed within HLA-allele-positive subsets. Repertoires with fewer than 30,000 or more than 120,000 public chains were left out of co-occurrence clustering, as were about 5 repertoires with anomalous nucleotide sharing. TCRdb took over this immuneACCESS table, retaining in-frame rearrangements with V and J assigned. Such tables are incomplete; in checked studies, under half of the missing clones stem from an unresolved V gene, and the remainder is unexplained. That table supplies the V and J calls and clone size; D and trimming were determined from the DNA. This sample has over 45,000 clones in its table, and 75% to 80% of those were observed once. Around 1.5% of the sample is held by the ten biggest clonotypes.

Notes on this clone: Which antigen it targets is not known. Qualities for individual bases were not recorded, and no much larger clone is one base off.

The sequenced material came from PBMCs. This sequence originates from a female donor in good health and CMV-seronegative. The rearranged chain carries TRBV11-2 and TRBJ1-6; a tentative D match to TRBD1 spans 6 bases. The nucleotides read TGTGCCAGCAGTCTAACAGGGAATTCCTATAATTCACCCCTCCACTTT. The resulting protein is CASSLTGNSYNSPLHF.